This TCR beta chain was sequenced during a study of blood T cell repertoires in COVID-19. For the study at large: The samples span acute and convalescent COVID-19 from the United States, Italy and Spain.

Trimming cost V 0 bases and J 0 bases; bases outside gene matches: 4. CDR1 and CDR2 (germline): SGHVS, FQNEAQ. The CDR3 is 17 amino acids. Per the study methods: Amplification of reference gene primers was used by the study to estimate nucleated cell counts. The data were produced by immunoSEQ multiplex PCR, yet TCRdb's version contains in-frame clones alone and is incomplete. D and trimming were read from the DNA, whereas the V and J calls and clone size are those reported in that table. This table holds 250,000 or so clones, 88% found once. The V call is TRBV7-8, the J call TRBJ2-1; TRBD2 aligns across 8 bases. The TCR was taken from a woman in her thirties or forties who had recovered from COVID-19. The sequenced sample was peripheral blood. CDR3 protein: CASSLAPGGSSYNEQFF. In nucleotides, the CDR3 is TGTGCCAGCAGCTTAGCCCCGGGGGGGAGCTCCTACAATGAGCAGTTCTTC. Variable domain in full (rest from reference TRBV7-8 and TRBJ2-1): GAGVSQSPRYKVAKRGQDVALRCDPISGHVSLFWYQQALGQGPEFLTYFQNEAQLDKSGLPSDRFFAERPEGSVSTLKIQRTQQEDSAVYLCASSLAPGGSSYNEQFFGPGTRLTVL.